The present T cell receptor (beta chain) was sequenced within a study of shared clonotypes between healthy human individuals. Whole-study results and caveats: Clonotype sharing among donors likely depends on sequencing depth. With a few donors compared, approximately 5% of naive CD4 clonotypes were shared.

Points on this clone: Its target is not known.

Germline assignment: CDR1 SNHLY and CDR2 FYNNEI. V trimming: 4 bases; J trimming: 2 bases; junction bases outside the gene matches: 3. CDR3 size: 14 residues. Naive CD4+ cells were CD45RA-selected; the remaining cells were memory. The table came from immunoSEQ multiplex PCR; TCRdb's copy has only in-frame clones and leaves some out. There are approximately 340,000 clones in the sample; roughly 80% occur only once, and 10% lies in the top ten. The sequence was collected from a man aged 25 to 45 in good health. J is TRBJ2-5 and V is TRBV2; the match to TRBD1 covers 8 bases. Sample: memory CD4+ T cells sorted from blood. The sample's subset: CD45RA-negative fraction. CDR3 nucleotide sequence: TGTGCCAGCAGTGGGGACAGGACTCAAGAGACCCAGTACTTC. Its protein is CASSGDRTQETQYF.